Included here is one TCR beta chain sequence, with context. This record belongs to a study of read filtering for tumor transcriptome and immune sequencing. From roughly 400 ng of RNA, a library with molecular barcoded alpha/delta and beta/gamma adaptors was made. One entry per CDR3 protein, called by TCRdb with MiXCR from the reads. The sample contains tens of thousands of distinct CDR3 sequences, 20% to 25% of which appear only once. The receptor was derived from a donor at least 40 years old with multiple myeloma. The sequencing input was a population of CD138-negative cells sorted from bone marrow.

CDR3 residues: CASSLGLGPEGEQYF. As DNA, the CDR3 is TGTGCCAGCAGTTTAGGTCTGGGCCCGGAGGGGGAGCAGTACTTC. The chain links TRBV28 to TRBJ2-7, with TRBD2 as a possible D gene (6 bases). The CDR3 has 15 residues. Between the trimmed V and J ends, which lost 2 bases and 7 bases, there was a span of 18 bases. CDR1 MDHEN and CDR2 SYDVKM come from the germline V gene.